The 10 T cell receptor beta chains below were found in one sample sequenced in a study of vaccination and CD4 T cells after COVID-19. Regarding treatment: approximately nine-day PBMC culture with coronavirus spike peptide pools or control peptides (ViraFEST assay). An Oncomine TCR Beta short-read assay was used to sequence the DNA from cultured CD4+ T cells. TCRdb reprocessed the PCR reads via MiXCR and lists one record per CDR3 protein. The sample lists some 9,300 distinct CDR3 sequences, about 23% seen once, with roughly 24% in the top ten. No antigen has been identified for these receptors. Here the sequenced sample was CD4+ T cells from blood, cultured in vitro, taken before SARS-CoV-2 vaccination. The receptors derive from a human donor who received a COVID-19 vaccine.

This clonotype was detected a few times. This chain uses TRBV14 with TRBJ2-1; tentative D call: TRBD1 (5 bases). CDR1 is SGHDN, CDR2 FVKESK, per germline. The CDR3 is 15 amino acids. The V gene lost 0 bases and the J gene lost 5 bases, with 11 bases spanning the gap. The CDR3 loop reads CASSQEWGRDNEQFF. For the CDR3, the DNA is TGTGCCAGCAGCCAAGAGTGGGGCCGAGACAATGAGCAGTTCTTC.

This clonotype was seen a few times. The chain links TRBV7-8 to TRBJ2-3; D perhaps matches TRBD2 (7 bases). This CDR3 is built from 16 residues. Germline assignment: CDR1 SGHVS and CDR2 FQNEAQ. V was pared by 2 bases and J by 1 base, with 13 bases between. The CDR3 sequence: CASSLRAGAGTDTQYF. Written as DNA, the CDR3 is TGTGCCAGCAGCTTACGGGCGGGGGCTGGCACAGATACGCAGTATTTT.

Within the sample, this clonotype is medium-sized. The chain couples TRBV24-1 to TRBJ1-5, with D tentatively TRBD1 (6 bases). This CDR3 region has 15 residues. The V end lost 5 bases, the J end lost 1 base, and 11 bases lay between the germline ends. Germline V gene sequence: CDR1 KGHDR, CDR2 SFDVKD. The CDR3: CATSGTVTSNQPQHF. The CDR3 DNA reads as TGTGCCACCAGTGGGACAGTGACAAGCAATCAGCCCCAGCATTTT.

This clonotype was found once. The chain is built from TRBV30 and TRBJ2-7; tentative D call: TRBD1 (6 bases). The CDR3 loop spans 13 amino acids. CDR1 and CDR2 (germline): GTSNPN, SVGIG (reference sequence). V lost 3 bases to trimming and J lost 6 bases, with 15 bases between them. The chain's CDR3 is CAWSEDLGAEQYF. CDR3 bases: TGTGCCTGGAGCGAGGACCTGGGGGCCGAGCAGTACTTC.

The CDR3 nucleotides are TGTGCCAGCACCCCCTGGGGGGCGGGCGGTCGGGAGGCCCAGCATTTT. It yields the protein CASTPWGAGGREAQHF. The rearrangement links TRBV6-1 to TRBJ1-5, with TRBD1 as a possible D gene (6 bases). This CDR3 has 16 residues. With 7 bases removed from V and 11 bases from J, the gap between germline ends came to 27 bases. CDR1 and CDR2 (germline): MNHNS, SASEGT.

Within the sample, this clonotype is large. The V call is TRBV6-1, the J call TRBJ1-6; no clear D. The CDR3 is made up of 14 amino acids. Trimming took off 2 bases at V and 5 bases at J, with 7 bases between the two ends. Per the germline V gene, CDR1 is MNHNS and CDR2 is SASEGT. CDR3 residues: CASSERQNNSPLHF. The CDR3 nucleotides read TGTGCCAGCAGTGAACGGCAGAATAATTCACCCCTCCACTTT.

The V and J genes are TRBV6-2 or TRBV6-3 and TRBJ2-2; D gene uncertain. Trimming stripped 2 bases from V and 6 bases from J, with 10 bases between. The CDR3 sequence is 14 residues long. CDR1 is MNHEY, CDR2 SVGEGT, per germline. The CDR3 region is CASSYVAVAGELFF. In DNA form, the CDR3 reads TGTGCCAGCAGTTACGTGGCCGTCGCCGGGGAGCTGTTTTTT.

The genes are TRBV25-1 and TRBJ2-1; 11 positions agree with TRBD1. Germline trimming cut 8 bases from V and 2 bases from J; bases unmatched to any gene: 2. The CDR3 consists of 14 residues. CDR1 is MGHDK and CDR2 is SYGVNS in the germline V gene. In nucleotides, the CDR3 is TGTGCCAGCCGGGGACAGGGGGCCTACAATGAGCAGTTCTTC. As protein: CASRGQGAYNEQFF.

There are a few counts of this clonotype. This CDR3 reads CSAERGFYTEAFF. The CDR3 region has the DNA TGCAGTGCAGAGCGGGGTTTTTACACTGAAGCTTTCTTT. This chain uses TRBV20-1 with TRBJ1-1; D is unresolved. CDR3 length equals 13 residues. V shed 6 bases and J shed 3 bases, with 14 bases lying between them. CDR1 is DFQATT and CDR2 is SNEGSKA in the germline V gene (reference sequence).

This clonotype was observed once. CDR3 bases: TGTGCCAGCAGCCAAGATCCCAAGCGGGGGGGAAGGTACGAGCAGTACTTC. This translates into CASSQDPKRGGRYEQYF. The gene calls are TRBV4-2 and TRBJ2-7, with 10 bases fitting TRBD2. Germline trimming cut 0 bases from V and 4 bases from J; bases unmatched to any gene: 9. This CDR3 spans 17 amino acids. Germline CDR1 LGHNA, CDR2 YNFKEQ.